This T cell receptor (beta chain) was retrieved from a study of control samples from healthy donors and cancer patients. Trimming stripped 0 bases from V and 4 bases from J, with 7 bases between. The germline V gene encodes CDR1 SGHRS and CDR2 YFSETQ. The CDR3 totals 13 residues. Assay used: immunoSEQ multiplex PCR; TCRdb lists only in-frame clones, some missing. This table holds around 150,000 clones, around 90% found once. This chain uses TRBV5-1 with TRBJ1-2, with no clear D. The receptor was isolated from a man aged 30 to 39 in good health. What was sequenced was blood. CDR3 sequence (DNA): TGCGCCAGCAGCTTGGAGAGAGCCTATGGCTACACCTTC. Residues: CASSLERAYGYTF. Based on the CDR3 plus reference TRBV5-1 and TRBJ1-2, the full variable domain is KAGVTQTPRYLIKTRGQQVTLSCSPISGHRSVSWYQQTPGQGLQFLFEYFSETQRNKGNFPGRFSGRQFSNSRSEMNVSTLELGDSALYLCASSLERAYGYTFGSGTRLTVV.